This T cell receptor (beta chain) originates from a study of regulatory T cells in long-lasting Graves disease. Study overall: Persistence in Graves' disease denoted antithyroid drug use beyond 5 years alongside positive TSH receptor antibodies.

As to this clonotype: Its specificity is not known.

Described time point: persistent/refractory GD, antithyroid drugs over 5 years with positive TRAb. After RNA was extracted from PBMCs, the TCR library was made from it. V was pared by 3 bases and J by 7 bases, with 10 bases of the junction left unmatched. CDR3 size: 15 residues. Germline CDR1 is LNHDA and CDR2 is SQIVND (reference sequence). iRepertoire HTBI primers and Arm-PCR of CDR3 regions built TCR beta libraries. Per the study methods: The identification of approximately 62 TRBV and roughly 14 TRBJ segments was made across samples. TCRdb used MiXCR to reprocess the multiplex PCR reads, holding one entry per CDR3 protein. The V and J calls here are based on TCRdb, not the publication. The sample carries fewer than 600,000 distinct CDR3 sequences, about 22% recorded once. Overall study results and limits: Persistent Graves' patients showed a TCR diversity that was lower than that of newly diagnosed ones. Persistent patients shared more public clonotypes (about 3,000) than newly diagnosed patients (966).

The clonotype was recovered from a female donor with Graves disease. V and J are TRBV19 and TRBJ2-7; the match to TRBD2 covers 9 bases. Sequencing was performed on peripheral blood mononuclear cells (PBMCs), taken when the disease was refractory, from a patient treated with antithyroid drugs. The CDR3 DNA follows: TGTGCCAGTAGTATCATGCGGGAGGGCCGTCGAGAGCAGTACTTC. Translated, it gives CASSIMREGRREQYF.